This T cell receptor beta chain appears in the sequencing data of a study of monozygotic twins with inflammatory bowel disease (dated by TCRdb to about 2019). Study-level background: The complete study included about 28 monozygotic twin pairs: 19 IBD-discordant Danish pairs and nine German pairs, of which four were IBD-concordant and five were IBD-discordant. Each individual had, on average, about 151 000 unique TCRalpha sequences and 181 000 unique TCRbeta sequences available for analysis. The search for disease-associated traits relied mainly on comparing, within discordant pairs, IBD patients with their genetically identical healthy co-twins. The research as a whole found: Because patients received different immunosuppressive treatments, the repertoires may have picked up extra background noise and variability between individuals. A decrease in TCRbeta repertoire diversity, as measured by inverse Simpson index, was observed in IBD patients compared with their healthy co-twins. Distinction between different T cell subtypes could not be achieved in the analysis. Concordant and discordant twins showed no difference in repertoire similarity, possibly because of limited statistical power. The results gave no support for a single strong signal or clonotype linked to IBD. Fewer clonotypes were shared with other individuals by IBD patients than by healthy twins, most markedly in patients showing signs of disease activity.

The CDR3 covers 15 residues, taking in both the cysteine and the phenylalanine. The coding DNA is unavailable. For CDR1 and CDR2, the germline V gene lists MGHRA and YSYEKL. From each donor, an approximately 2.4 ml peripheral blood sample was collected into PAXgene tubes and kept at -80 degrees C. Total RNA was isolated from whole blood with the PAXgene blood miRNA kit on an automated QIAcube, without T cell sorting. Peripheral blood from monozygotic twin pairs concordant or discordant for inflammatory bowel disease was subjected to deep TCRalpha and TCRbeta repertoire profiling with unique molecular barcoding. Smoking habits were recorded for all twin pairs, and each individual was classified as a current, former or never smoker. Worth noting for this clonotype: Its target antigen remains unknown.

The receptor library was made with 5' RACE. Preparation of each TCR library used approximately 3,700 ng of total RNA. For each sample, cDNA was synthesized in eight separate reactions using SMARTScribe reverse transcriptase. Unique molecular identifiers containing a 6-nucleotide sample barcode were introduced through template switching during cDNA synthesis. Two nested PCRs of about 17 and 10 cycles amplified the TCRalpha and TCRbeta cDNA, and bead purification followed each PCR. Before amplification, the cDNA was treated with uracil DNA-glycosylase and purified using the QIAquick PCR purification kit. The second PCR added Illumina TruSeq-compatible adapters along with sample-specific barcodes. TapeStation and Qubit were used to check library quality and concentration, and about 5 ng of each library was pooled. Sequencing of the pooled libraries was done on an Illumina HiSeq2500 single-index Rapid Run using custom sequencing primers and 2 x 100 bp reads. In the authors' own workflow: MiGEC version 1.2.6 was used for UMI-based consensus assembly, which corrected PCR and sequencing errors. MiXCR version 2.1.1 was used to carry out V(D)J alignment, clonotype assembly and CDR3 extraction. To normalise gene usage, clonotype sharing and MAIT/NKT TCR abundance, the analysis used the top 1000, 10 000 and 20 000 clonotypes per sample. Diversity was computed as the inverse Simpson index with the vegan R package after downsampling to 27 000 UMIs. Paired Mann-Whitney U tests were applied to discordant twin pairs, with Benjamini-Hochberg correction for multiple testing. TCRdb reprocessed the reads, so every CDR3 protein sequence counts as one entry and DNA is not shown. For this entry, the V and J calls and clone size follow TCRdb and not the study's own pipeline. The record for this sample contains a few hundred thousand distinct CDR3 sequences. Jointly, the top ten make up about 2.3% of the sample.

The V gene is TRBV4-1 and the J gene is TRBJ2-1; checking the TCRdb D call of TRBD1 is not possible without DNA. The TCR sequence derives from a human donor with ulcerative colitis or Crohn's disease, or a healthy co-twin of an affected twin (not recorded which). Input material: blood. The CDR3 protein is CASSQDGRTINEQFF.